What follows are 3 T cell receptor beta chains derived from one specimen sequenced in a study of regulatory T cells in long-lasting Graves disease. The time point was: newly diagnosed GD, antithyroid drugs for less than 3 months. With RNA extracted from PBMCs as input, the TCR library was made. Investigators prepared the TCR beta libraries by applying iRepertoire HTBI primers and Arm-PCR of CDR3 regions. TCRdb passed the multiplex PCR reads through MiXCR, listing each CDR3 protein once. This repertoire shows approximately 540,000 distinct CDR3 sequences, more than 10% found once; its top ten account for approximately 9%. The same sample was also studied in work on T cells in Graves' hyperthyroidism and ophthalmopathy.

The sample here was peripheral blood mononuclear cells (PBMCs), taken at new diagnosis, from a patient treated with antithyroid drugs. The source of these receptors is a woman aged 30 to 39 with Graves disease.

The chain recombines TRBV18 with TRBJ2-7; TRBD2 might be the D (5 bases). Trimming removed 2 bases from V and 0 bases from J, with 20 bases in between. The germline CDR1 and CDR2 sequences are KGHSH and LQKENI. The CDR3 contains 18 residues. The CDR3 region is CASSPSVVTRRSSYEQYF. CDR3 bases: TGTGCCAGCTCACCATCGGTCGTTACGCGGAGGAGCTCCTACGAGCAGTACTTC.

This clonotype appeared a single time. The gene calls are TRBV6-9 and TRBJ2-4; possible D gene TRBD2, 7 bases. Germline V gene data show CDR1 as MNHGY and CDR2 as SVAAGI. CDR3 size: 15 residues. Trimming took 2 bases from V and 9 from J, leaving 17 bases between them. CDR3 region: CASSYGRGGIGIQYF. In nucleotides, the CDR3 is TGTGCCAGCAGTTATGGAAGGGGGGGGATCGGCATTCAGTACTTC.

At least ten counts were recorded for this clonotype. The V gene is TRBV28, the J gene TRBJ1-2, with TRBD1 matching over 8 bases. Losses at the gene ends were 5 bases for V and 3 bases for J; bases not matched to a gene: 5. The CDR3 is 14 amino acids. Germline V CDR1 and CDR2: MDHEN, SYDVKM. The chain's CDR3 is CASSPTGGYYGYTF. CDR3 DNA: TGTGCCAGCAGTCCTACAGGGGGTTACTATGGCTACACCTTC.